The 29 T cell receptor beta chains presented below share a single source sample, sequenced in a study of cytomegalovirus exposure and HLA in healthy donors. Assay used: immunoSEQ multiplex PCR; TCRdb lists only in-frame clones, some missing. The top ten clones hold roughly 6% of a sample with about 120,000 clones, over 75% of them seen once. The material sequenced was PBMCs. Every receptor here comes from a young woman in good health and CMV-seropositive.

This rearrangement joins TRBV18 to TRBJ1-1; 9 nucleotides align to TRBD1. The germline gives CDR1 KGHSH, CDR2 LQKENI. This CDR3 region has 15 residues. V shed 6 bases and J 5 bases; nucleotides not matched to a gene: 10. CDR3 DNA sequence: TGTGCCAGCTCTCGGACAGGGGCGCTGCGAACTGAAGCTTTCTTT. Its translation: CASSRTGALRTEAFF.

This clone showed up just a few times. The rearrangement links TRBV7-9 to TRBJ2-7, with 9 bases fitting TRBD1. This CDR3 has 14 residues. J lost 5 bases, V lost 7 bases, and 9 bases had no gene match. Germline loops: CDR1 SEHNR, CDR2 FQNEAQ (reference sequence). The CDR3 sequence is CASTFGTGNHEQYF. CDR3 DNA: TGTGCCAGCACCTTTGGGACAGGGAATCACGAGCAGTACTTC.

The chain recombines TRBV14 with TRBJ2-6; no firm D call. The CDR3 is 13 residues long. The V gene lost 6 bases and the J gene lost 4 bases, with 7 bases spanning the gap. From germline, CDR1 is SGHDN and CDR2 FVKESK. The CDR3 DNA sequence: TGTGCCAGCAGGGCCTGGGGGGCCAACGTCCTGACTTTC. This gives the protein CASRAWGANVLTF.

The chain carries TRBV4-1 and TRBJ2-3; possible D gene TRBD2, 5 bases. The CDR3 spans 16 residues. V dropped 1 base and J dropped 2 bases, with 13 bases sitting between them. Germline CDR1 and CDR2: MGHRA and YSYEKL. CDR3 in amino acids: CASSQAPGIATDTQYF. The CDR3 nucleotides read TGCGCCAGCAGCCAAGCGCCGGGGATAGCCACAGATACGCAGTATTTT.

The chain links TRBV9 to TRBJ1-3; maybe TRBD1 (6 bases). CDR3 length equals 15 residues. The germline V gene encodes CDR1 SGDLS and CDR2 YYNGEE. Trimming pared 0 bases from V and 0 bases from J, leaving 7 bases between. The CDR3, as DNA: TGTGCCAGCAGCGTAGAAGGGGGCTCTGGAAACACCATATATTTT. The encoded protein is CASSVEGGSGNTIYF. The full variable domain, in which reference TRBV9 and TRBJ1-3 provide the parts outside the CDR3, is DSGVTQTPKHLITATGQRVTLRCSPRSGDLSVYWYQQSLDQGLQFLIQYYNGEERAKGNILERFSAQQFPDLHSELNLSSLELGDSALYFCASSVEGGSGNTIYFGEGSWLTVV.

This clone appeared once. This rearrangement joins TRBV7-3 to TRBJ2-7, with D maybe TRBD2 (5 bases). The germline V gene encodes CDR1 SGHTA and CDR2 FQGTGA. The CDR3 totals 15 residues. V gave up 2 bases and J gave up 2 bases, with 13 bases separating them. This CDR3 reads CASSLFAGLAYEQYF. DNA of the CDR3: TGTGCCAGCAGCTTATTTGCGGGTCTGGCCTACGAGCAGTACTTC.

CDR3 DNA sequence: TGTGCCAGCAGCTCACCAGGACTAGGTGAAGCTTTCTTT. It yields the protein CASSSPGLGEAFF. This sequence joins TRBV7-9 and TRBJ1-1; no clear D. Trimming removed 4 bases at V and 7 bases at J, with 13 bases between. Germline-derived CDR1 and CDR2 are SEHNR and FQNEAQ (reference sequence). The CDR3 contains 13 residues.

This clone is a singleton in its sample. Written as DNA, the CDR3 is TGCGCCAGCAGCTTACAGGGGAGATCCAACTATGGCTACACCTTC. This codes for CASSLQGRSNYGYTF. The V call is TRBV5-1, the J call TRBJ1-2; the match to TRBD1 covers 7 bases. CDR3 length equals 15 residues. CDR1 SGHRS and CDR2 YFSETQ come from the germline V gene. V lost 2 bases, J lost 2 bases, and 6 bases stayed unmatched. Variable domain in full (rest from reference TRBV5-1 and TRBJ1-2): KAGVTQTPRYLIKTRGQQVTLSCSPISGHRSVSWYQQTPGQGLQFLFEYFSETQRNKGNFPGRFSGRQFSNSRSEMNVSTLELGDSALYLCASSLQGRSNYGYTFGSGTRLTVV.

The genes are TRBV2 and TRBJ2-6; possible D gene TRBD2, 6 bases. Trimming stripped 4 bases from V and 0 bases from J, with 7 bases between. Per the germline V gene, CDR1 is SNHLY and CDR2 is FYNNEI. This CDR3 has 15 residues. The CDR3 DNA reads TGTGCCAGCAGTGGGGGGGACTCTGGGGCCAACGTCCTGACTTTC. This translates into CASSGGDSGANVLTF. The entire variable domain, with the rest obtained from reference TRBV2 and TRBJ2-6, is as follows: EPEVTQTPSHQVTQMGQEVILRCVPISNHLYFYWYRQILGQKVEFLVSFYNNEISEKSEIFDDQFSVERPDGSNFTLKIRSTKLEDSAMYFCASSGGDSGANVLTFGAGSRLTVL.

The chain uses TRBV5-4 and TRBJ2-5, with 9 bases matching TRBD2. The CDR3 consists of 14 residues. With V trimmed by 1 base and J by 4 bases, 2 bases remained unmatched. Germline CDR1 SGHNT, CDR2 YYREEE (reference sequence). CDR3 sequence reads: CASSLKLAGETQYF. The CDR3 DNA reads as TGTGCCAGCAGCTTGAAACTAGCGGGAGAGACCCAGTACTTC. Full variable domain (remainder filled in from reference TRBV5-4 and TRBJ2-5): ETGVTQSPTHLIKTRGQQVTLRCSSQSGHNTVSWYQQALGQGPQFIFQYYREEENGRGNFPPRFSGLQFPNYSSELNVNALELDDSALYLCASSLKLAGETQYFGPGTRLLVL.

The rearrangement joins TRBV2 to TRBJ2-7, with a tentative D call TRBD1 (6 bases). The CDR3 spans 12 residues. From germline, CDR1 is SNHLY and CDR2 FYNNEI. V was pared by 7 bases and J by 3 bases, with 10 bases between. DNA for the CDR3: TGTGCCAGCAAGGCCAGGGGCTACGAGCAGTACTTC. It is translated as CASKARGYEQYF.

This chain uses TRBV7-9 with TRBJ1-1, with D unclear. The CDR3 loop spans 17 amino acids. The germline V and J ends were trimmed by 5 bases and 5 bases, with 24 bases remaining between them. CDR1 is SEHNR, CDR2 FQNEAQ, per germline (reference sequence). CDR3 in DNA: TGTGCCAGCAGCACACCGGGAGCGGAACGGTGGAAGACTGAAGCTTTCTTT. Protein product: CASSTPGAERWKTEAFF.

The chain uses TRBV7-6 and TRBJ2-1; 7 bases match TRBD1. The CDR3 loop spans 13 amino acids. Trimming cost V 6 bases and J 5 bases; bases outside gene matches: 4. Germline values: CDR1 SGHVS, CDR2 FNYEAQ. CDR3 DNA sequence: TGTGCCAGCAGACCGGACAGGCACAATGAGCAGTTCTTC. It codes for CASRPDRHNEQFF.

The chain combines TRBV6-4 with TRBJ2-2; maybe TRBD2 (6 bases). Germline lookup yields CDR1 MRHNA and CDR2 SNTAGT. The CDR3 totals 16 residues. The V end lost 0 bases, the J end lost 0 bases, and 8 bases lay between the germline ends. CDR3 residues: CASSDSGGTNTGELFF. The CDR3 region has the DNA TGTGCCAGCAGTGACTCAGGAGGGACGAACACCGGGGAGCTGTTTTTT.

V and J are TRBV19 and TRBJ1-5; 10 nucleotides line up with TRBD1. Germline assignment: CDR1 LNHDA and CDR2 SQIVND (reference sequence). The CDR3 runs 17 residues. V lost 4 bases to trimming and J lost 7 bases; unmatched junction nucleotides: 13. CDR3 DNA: TGTGCCAGTAGTACTACCGGGACAGGGGCCTTCGGGCAGCCCCAGCATTTT. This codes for CASSTTGTGAFGQPQHF.

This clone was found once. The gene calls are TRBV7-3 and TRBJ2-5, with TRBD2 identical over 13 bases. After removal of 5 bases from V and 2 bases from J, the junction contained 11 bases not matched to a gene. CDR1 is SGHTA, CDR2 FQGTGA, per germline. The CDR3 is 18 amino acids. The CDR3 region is CASSPGTSGAPWQETQYF. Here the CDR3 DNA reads TGTGCCAGCAGCCCTGGGACTAGCGGGGCCCCGTGGCAAGAGACCCAGTACTTC.

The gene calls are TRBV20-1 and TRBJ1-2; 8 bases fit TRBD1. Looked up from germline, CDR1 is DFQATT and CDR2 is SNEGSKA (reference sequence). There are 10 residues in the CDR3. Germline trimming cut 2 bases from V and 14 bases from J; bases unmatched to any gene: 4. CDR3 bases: TGCAGTGCTAGACCTAGACAGGGGACCTTC. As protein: CSARPRQGTF.

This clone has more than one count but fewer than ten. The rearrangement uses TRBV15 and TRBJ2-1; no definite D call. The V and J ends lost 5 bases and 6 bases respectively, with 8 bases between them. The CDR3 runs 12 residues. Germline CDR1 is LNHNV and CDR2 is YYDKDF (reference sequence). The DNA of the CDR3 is TGTGCCACCAGCCTTCCCCTCAATGAGCAGTTCTTC. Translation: CATSLPLNEQFF.

The CDR3 nucleotides read TGTGCCAGTAGGGCTATGGGAGATTACTATGGCTACACCTTC. This encodes CASRAMGDYYGYTF. The chain has TRBV19 and TRBJ1-2; D gene uncertain. The CDR3 runs 14 residues. With 6 bases removed from V and 3 bases from J, the gap between germline ends came to 14 bases. Germline CDR1 reads LNHDA; CDR2 reads SQIVND (reference sequence).

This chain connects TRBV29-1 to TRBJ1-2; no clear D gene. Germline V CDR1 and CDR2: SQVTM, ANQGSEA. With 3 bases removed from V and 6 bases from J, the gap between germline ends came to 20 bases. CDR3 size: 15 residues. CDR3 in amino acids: CSVEMDPGRADGYTF. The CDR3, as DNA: TGCAGCGTTGAGATGGACCCCGGGAGAGCGGATGGCTACACCTTC.

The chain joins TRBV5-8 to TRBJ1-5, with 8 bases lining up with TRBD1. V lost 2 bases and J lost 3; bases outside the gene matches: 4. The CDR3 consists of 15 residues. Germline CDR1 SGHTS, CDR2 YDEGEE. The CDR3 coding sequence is TGTGCCAGCAGCTTTAGGACAGGGTCCAATCAGCCCCAGCATTTT. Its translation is CASSFRTGSNQPQHF.

The CDR3 region has the DNA TGTGCCAGCAGCAAAATTTCAGCGGGCTACACCTTC. Its protein is CASSKISAGYTF. J is TRBJ1-2 and V is TRBV21-1. TRBV21-1 is marked as a pseudogene. The CDR3 covers 12 residues.

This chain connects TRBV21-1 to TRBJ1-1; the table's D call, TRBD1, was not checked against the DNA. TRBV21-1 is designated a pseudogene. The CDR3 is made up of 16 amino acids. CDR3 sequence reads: CASSNGQGALNTEAFF. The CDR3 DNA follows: TGTGCCAGCAGCAACGGACAGGGGGCCCTGAACACTGAAGCTTTCTTT.

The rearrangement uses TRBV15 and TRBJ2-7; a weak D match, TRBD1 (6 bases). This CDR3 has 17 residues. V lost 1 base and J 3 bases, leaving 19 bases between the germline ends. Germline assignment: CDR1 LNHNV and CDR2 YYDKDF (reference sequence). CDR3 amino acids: CATSRGSGEDRSYEQYF. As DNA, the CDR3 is TGTGCCACCAGCAGAGGAAGTGGCGAGGACAGAAGCTACGAGCAGTACTTC.

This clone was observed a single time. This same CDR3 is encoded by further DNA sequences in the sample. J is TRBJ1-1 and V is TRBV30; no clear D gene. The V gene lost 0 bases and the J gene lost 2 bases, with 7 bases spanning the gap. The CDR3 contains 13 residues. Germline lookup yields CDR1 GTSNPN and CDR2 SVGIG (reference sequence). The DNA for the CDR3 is TGTGCCTGGAGTGTACAAGTCAACACTGAAGCTTTCTTT. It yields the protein CAWSVQVNTEAFF.

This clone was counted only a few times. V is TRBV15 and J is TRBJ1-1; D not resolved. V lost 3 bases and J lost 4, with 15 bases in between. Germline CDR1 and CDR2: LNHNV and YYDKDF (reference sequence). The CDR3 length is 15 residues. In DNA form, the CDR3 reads TGTGCCACCAGCAGGGAGGGTCAACTGGGCACTGAAGCTTTCTTT. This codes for CATSREGQLGTEAFF.

The CDR3 here is CASSQDSFYGYTF. DNA for the CDR3: TGCGCCAGCAGCCAGGACAGCTTCTATGGCTACACCTTC. The V call is TRBV4-1, the J call TRBJ1-2; weak D call: TRBD1 (6 bases). The V gene's germline CDR1 is MGHRA and CDR2 YSYEKL. The CDR3 consists of 13 residues. Between the trimmed V and J ends, which lost 3 bases and 4 bases, there was a span of 9 bases.

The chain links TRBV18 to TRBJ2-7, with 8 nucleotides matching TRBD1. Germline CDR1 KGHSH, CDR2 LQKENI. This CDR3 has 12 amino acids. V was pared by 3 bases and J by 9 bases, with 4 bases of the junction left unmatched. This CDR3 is CASSPQGAGQYF. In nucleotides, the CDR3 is TGTGCCAGCTCACCCCAGGGGGCTGGGCAGTACTTC. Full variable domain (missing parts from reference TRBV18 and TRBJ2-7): NAGVMQNPRHLVRRRGQEARLRCSPMKGHSHVYWYRQLPEEGLKFMVYLQKENIIDESGMPKERFSAEFPKEGPSILRIQQVVRGDSAAYFCASSPQGAGQYFGPGTRLTVT.

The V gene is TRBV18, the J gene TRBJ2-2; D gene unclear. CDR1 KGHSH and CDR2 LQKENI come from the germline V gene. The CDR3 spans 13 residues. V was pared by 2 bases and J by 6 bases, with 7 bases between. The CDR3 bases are TGTGCCAGCTCACCAACTCTCGCCGGGGAGCTGTTTTTT. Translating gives CASSPTLAGELFF.